This entry features one T cell receptor (beta chain) sequence. This sample was included in a study of blood T cell repertoires in COVID-19. Study as a whole: Samples representing acute and convalescent COVID-19 were sourced from the United States, Italy and Spain. Sources were T cells, B-cell-depleted T cells, or PBMCs; the material itself was cDNA or gDNA.

The ends lost 8 bases at V and 5 bases at J; junction bases unmatched: 3. This CDR3 contains 12 residues. Germline V gene lookup returns CDR1 MNHEY and CDR2 SVGAGI. Methods used by the authors: Estimates of nucleated cell counts were drawn from the amplification of reference gene primers. The data were produced by immunoSEQ multiplex PCR, yet TCRdb's version contains in-frame clones alone and is incomplete. V and J calls and clone size follow that table, whereas D and trimming were derived from the DNA. The top ten clones hold 20% to 25% of a sample with 40,000 to 50,000 clones, roughly 89% of them seen once.

The sequencing input was peripheral blood. V usage is TRBV6-5 and J usage is TRBJ2-3, with 8 nucleotides matching TRBD2. The sequence came from a man over 45 with active COVID-19. The CDR3 nucleotides are TGTGCCAGCGGACTAGCCGGAGATACGCAGTATTTT. This encodes CASGLAGDTQYF.